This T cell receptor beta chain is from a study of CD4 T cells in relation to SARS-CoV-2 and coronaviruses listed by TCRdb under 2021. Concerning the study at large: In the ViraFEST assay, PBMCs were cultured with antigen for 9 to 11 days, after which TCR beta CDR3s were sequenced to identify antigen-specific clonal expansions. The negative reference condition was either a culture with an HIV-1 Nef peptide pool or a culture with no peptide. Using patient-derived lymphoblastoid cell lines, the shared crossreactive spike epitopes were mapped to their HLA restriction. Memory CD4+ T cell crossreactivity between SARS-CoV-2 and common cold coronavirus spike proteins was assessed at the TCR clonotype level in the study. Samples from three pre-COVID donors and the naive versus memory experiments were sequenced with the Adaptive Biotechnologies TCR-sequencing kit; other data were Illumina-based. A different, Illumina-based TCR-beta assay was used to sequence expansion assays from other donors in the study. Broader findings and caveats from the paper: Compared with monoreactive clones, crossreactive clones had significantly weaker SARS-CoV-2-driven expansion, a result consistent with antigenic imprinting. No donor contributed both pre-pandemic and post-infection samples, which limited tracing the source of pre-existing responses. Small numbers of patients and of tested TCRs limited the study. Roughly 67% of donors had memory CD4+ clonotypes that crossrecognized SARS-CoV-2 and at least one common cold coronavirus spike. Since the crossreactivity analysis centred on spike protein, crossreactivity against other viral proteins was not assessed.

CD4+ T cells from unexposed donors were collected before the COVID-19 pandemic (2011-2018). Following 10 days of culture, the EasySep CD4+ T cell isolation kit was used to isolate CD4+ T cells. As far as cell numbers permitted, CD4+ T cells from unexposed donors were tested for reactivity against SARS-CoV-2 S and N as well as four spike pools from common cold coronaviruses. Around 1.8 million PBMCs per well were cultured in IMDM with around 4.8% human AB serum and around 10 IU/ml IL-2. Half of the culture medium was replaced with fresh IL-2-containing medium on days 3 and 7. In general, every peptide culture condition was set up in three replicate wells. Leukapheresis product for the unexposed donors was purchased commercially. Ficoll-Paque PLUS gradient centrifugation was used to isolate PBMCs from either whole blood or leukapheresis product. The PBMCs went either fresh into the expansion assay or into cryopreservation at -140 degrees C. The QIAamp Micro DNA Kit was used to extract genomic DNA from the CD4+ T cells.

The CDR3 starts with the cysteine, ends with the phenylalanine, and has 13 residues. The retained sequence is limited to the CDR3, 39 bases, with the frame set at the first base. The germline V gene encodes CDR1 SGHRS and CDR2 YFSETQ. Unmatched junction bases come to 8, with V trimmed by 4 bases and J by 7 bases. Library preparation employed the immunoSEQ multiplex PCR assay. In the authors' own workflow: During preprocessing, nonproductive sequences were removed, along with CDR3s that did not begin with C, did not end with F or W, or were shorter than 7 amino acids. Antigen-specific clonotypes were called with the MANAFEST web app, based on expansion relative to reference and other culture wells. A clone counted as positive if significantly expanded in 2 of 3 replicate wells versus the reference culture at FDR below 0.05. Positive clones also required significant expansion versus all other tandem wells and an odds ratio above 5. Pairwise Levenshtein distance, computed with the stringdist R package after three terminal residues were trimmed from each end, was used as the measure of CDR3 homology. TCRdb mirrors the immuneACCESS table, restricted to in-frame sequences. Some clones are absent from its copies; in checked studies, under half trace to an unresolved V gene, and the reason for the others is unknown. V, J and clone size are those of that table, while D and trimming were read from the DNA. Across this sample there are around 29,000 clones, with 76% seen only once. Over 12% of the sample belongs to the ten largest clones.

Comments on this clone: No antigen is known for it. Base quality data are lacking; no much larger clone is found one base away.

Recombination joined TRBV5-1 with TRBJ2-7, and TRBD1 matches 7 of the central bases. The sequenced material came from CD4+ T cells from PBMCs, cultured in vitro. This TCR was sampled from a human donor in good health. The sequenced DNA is TGCGCCAGCAGCATCGAGGGGGCGCGGGAGCAGTACTTC. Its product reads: CASSIEGAREQYF.